This paragraph covers one T cell receptor (beta chain) sequence. Germline V lookup: CDR1 DFQATT, CDR2 SNEGSKA (reference sequence). V was pared by 2 bases and J by 10 bases, with 12 bases between. CDR3 length: 12 residues. These data belong to a study of molecular identifiers for immune sequencing clone quantification. TCRdb analysed the PCR reads with MiXCR anew, one entry per CDR3 protein. The sample holds roughly 320,000 distinct CDR3 sequences; over 20% are singletons and the top ten take 0.7% to 0.9%. A CD8+CD4-CCR7+CD45RA+ gate was used to sort naive CD8 T cells. The clonotype comes from a human donor in good health. Some libraries in this study had Jurkat cell RNA spiked in. The gene calls are TRBV20-1 and TRBJ2-1; D gene uncertain. Sequencing was carried out using naive CD8+ T cells from blood, with Jurkat cell RNA spiked in. Subset specified: FACS-sorted CD8+CD4-CCR7+CD45RA+ naive T cells. CDR3 sequence: CSARWVDGEQFF. The CDR3 region has the DNA TGCAGTGCTAGATGGGTCGACGGGGAGCAGTTCTTC.